These 2 T cell receptor beta chains were all obtained from the same sample, sequenced in a study of blood T cell repertoires in COVID-19. Profiled with immunoSEQ multiplex PCR; TCRdb holds only in-frame clones, not every one. The sample carries around 120,000 clones, more than 65% recorded once. Sequencing was performed on peripheral blood. Receptor source: a human donor in a cohort sampled during active COVID-19.

This chain connects TRBV12-3 or TRBV12-4 to TRBJ1-4; D might be TRBD1 (5 bases). The CDR3 totals 13 residues. Trimming shortened V by 3 bases and J by 8 bases, and 10 bases separated the two germline ends. CDR3 protein: CASSLEGTEKLFF. The CDR3 DNA sequence: TGTGCCAGCAGTTTGGAGGGGACGGAAAAACTGTTTTTT.

The chain employs TRBV6-5 and TRBJ1-6, with 8 bases that match TRBD1. CDR3 length equals 15 residues. Germline loops: CDR1 MNHEY, CDR2 SVGAGI. Trimming at V came to 8 bases and at J to 2 bases, leaving 5 bases not matched to a gene. CDR3 in amino acids: CASAGQGPYNSPLHF. CDR3 in DNA: TGTGCCAGCGCAGGACAGGGACCCTATAATTCACCCCTCCACTTT.